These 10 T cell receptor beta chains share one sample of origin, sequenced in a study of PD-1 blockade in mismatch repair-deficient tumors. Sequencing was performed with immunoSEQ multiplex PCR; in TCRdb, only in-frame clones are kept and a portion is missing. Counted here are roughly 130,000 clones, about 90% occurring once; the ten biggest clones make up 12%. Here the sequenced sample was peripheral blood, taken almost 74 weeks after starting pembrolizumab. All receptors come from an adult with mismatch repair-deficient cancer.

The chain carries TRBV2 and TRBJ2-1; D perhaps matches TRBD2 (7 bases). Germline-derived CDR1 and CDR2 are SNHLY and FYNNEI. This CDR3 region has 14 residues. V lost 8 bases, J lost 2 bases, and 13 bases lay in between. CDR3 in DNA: TGTGCCAGCTTTGGGGAGGGGGCCTACAATGAGCAGTTCTTC. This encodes CASFGEGAYNEQFF.

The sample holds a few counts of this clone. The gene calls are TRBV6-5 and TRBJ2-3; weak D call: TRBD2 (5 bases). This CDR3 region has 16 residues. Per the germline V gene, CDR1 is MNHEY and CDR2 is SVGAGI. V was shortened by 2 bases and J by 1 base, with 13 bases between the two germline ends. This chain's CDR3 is CASSYPSDSGTDTQYF. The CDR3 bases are TGTGCCAGCAGTTACCCTAGTGATAGCGGCACAGATACGCAGTATTTT.

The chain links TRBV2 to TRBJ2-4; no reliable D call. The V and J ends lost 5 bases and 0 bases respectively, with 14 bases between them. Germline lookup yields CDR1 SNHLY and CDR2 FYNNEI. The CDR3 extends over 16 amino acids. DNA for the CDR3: TGTGCCAGCAGTCCACGGCTTCCTCTAGCCAAAAACATTCAGTACTTC. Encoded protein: CASSPRLPLAKNIQYF.

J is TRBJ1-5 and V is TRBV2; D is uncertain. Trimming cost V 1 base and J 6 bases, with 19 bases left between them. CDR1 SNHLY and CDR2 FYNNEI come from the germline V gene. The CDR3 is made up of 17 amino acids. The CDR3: CASSEGPIGEGGQPQHF. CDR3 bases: TGTGCCAGCAGTGAAGGCCCTATTGGGGAGGGCGGTCAGCCCCAGCATTTT.

CDR3 DNA: TGTGCCAGCAGCACCGCAGGGCGTCCGGGCTACACCTTC. Its translation is CASSTAGRPGYTF. This chain joins TRBV5-6 and TRBJ1-2, with D maybe TRBD1 (5 bases). The germline V and J ends were trimmed by 4 bases and 8 bases, with 15 bases remaining between them. CDR1 is SGHDT and CDR2 is YYEEEE in the germline V gene. The CDR3 is 13 amino acids.

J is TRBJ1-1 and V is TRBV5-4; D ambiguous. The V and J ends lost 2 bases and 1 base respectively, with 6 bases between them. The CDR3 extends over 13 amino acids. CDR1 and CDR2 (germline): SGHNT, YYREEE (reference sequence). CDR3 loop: CASSFGRNTEAFF. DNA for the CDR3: TGTGCCAGCAGCTTCGGAAGGAACACTGAAGCTTTCTTT.

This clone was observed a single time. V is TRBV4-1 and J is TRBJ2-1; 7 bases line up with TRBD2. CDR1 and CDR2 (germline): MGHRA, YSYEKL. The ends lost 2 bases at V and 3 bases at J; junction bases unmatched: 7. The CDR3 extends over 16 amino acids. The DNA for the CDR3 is TGCGCCAGCAGCCAAAGTTGGGGGAGGGTCTACAATGAGCAGTTCTTC. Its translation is CASSQSWGRVYNEQFF.

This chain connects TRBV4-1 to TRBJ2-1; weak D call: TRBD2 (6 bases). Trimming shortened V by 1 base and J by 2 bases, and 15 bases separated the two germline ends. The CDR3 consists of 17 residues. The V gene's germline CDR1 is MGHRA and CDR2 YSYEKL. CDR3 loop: CASSQVAGSGPYNEQFF. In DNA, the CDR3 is TGCGCCAGCAGCCAAGTGGCAGGTAGCGGTCCCTACAATGAGCAGTTCTTC.

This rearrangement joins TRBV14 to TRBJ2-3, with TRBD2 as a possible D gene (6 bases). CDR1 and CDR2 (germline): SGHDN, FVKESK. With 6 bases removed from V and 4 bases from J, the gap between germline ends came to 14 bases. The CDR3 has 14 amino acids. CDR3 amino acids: CASRGGEGPDTQYF. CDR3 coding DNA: TGTGCCAGCAGGGGGGGAGAGGGCCCAGATACGCAGTATTTT.

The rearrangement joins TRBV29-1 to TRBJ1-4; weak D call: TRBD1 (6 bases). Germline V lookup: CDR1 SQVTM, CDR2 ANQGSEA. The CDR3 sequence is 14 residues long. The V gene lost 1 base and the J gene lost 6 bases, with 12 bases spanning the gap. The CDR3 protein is CSVEGGAEDEKLFF. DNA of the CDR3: TGCAGCGTTGAAGGGGGGGCGGAAGATGAAAAACTGTTTTTT.